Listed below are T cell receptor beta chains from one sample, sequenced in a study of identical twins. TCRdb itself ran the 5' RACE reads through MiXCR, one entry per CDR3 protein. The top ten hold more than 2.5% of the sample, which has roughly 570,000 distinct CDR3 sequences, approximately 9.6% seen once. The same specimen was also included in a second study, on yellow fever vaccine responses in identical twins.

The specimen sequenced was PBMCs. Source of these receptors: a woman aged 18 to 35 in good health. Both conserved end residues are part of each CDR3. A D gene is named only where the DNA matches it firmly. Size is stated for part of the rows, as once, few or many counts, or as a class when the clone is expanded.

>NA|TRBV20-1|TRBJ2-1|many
CSARSGDPYNEQFF
TGCAGTGCTAGATCAGGGGATCCATACAATGAGCAGTTCTTC
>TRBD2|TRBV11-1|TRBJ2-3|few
CASRLVGASGRTSTDTQYF
TGTGCCAGCAGACTAGTAGGGGCTAGCGGGAGGACAAGCACAGATACGCAGTATTTT
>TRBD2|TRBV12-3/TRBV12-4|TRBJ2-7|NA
CASSPASGHPFSYEQYF
TGTGCCAGCAGCCCGGCTAGCGGGCATCCCTTCTCCTACGAGCAGTACTTC
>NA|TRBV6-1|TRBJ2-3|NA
CASSRARDPTDTQYF
TGTGCCAGCAGCAGAGCTAGGGATCCCACAGATACGCAGTATTTT
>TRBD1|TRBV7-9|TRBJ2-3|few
CASSLAGTVSPGTQYF
TGTGCCAGCAGCTTGGCCGGGACAGTCTCCCCCGGGACGCAGTATTTT
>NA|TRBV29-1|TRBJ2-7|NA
CSVTSRVFEQYF
TGCAGCGTCACTAGCCGAGTATTCGAGCAGTACTTC
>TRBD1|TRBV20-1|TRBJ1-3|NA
CSARTGVGNTLYF
TGCAGTGCGCGGACAGGGGTTGGAAACACCTTATATTTT
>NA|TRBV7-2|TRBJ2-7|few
CASRGPEYEQYF
TGTGCCAGCAGGGGGCCGGAATACGAGCAGTACTTC
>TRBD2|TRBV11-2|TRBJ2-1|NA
CASSLGPAGGLSYNEQFF
TGTGCCAGCAGCTTAGGCCCAGCGGGAGGATTGTCCTACAATGAGCAGTTCTTC
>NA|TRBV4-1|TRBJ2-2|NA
CASSRIGAGATGELFF
TGCGCCAGCAGCCGTATCGGGGCAGGGGCCACCGGGGAGCTGTTTTTT
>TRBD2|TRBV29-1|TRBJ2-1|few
CSVERLAGGGNEQFF
TGCAGCGTTGAACGGTTGGCGGGAGGGGGCAATGAGCAGTTCTTC
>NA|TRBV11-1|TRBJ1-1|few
CASSLGAGDATWNTEAFF
TGTGCCAGCAGCTTAGGGGCCGGAGACGCAACCTGGAACACTGAAGCTTTCTTT
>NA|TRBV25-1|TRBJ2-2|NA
CASSEYFQDTGELFF
TGTGCCAGCAGTGAATATTTCCAGGATACCGGGGAGCTGTTTTTT
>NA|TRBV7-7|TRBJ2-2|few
CASSPGRSSTGELFF
TGTGCTAGCAGCCCTGGGCGCTCTAGCACCGGGGAGCTGTTTTTT
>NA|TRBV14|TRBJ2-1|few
CASSPVKGLVYNEQFF
TGTGCCAGCAGCCCAGTCAAAGGGTTGGTTTACAATGAGCAGTTCTTC
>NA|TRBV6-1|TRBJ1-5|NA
CASRDRGSQPQHF
TGTGCCAGCAGAGACCGGGGCTCTCAGCCCCAGCATTTT
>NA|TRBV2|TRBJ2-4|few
CASRELEDIQYF
TGTGCCAGCAGGGAGCTCGAGGACATTCAGTACTTC
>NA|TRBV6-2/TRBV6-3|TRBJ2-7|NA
CASFGLEESHEQYF
TGTGCCTCGTTTGGACTCGAGGAAAGCCACGAGCAGTACTTC
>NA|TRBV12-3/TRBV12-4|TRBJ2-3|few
CASDGEGTDTQYF
TGTGCCAGCGACGGGGAGGGCACAGATACGCAGTATTTT
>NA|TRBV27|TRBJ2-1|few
CASSLSPLYRGTYNEQFF
TGTGCCAGCAGTTTATCCCCTCTCTATCGCGGGACTTACAATGAGCAGTTCTTC
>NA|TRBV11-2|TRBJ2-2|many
CASSSPSATGELFF
TGTGCCAGCAGCTCCCCAAGCGCCACCGGGGAGCTGTTTTTT
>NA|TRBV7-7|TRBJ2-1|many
CASSPVTPPNEQFF
TGTGCTAGCAGCCCCGTGACTCCACCCAATGAGCAGTTCTTC
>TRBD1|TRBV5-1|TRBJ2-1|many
CASSTTGGNEQFF
TGCGCCAGCAGCACTACAGGGGGCAATGAGCAGTTCTTC
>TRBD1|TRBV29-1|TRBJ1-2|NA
CSVVVPSGQSYGYTF
TGCAGCGTTGTTGTTCCATCGGGACAGAGCTATGGCTACACCTTC
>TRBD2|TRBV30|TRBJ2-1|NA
CAWSDGGRADEQFF
TGTGCCTGGAGTGATGGCGGGAGGGCCGATGAGCAGTTCTTC
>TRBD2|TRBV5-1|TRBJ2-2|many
CASSQGLAGGPNGELFF
TGCGCCAGCAGCCAAGGACTAGCGGGAGGGCCGAACGGGGAGCTGTTTTTT
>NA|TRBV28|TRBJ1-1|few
CASSLWARNTEAFF
TGTGCCAGCAGTTTATGGGCCAGGAACACTGAAGCTTTCTTT
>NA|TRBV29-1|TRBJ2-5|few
CSVDEIQETQYF
TGCAGCGTTGATGAGATCCAAGAGACCCAGTACTTC
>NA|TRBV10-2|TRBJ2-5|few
CASTHLGGYETQYF
TGCGCCAGCACTCACCTGGGGGGTTACGAGACCCAGTACTTC
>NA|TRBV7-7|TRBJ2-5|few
CASSPFFREETQYF
TGTGCTAGCAGCCCATTTTTCAGGGAAGAGACCCAGTACTTC
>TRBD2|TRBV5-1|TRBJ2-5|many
CASSLNPGLKETQYF
TGCGCCAGCAGCTTGAACCCGGGACTAAAGGAGACCCAGTACTTC
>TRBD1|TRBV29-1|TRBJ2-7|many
CSGDRTGRFYEQYF
TGCAGCGGCGACAGGACAGGACGATTCTACGAGCAGTACTTC
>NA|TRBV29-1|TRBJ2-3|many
CSTWGLGTDTQYF
TGCAGCACTTGGGGACTGGGCACAGATACGCAGTATTTT
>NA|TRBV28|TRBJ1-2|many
CAIQANYGYTF
TGTGCCATCCAGGCTAACTATGGCTACACCTTC
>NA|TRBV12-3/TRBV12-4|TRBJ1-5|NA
CASTWEGVGQPQHF
TGTGCCAGCACCTGGGAGGGGGTCGGCCAGCCCCAGCATTTT
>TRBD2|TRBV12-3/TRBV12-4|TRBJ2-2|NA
CASSLQRGVAGQNTGELFF
TGTGCCAGCAGCCTCCAAAGGGGAGTAGCGGGACAGAACACCGGGGAGCTGTTTTTT
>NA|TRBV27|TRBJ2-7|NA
CASRRARGPGYEQYF
TGTGCCAGCAGACGTGCACGGGGGCCCGGCTACGAGCAGTACTTC
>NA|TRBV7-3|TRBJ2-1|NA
CASSAISGSYNEQFF
TGTGCCAGCAGCGCAATTAGCGGCTCCTACAATGAGCAGTTCTTC
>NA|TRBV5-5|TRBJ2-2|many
CASSLLAGQNTGELFF
TGTGCCAGCAGCTTGTTGGCAGGACAGAACACCGGGGAGCTGTTTTTT
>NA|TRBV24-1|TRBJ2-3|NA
CATSDWTGLRGSDKDTQYF
TGTGCCACCAGTGATTGGACAGGGCTTCGCGGGAGCGACAAAGATACGCAGTATTTT
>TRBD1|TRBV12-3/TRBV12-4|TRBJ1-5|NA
CASTGTGLNQPQHF
TGTGCCAGCACCGGGACAGGACTTAATCAGCCCCAGCATTTT
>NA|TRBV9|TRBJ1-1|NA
CASSQEGGGTEAFF
TGTGCCAGCAGCCAAGAGGGGGGCGGTACTGAAGCTTTCTTT
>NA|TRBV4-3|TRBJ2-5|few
CASSQGHAGETQYF
TGCGCCAGCAGCCAAGGTCACGCGGGAGAGACCCAGTACTTC
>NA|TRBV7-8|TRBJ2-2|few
CASSLGLRKNTGELFF
TGTGCCAGCAGCTTAGGTTTGCGAAAGAACACCGGGGAGCTGTTTTTT